This TCR beta chain stems from a study of blood T cell repertoires in COVID-19. Overall study: Donors in the United States, Italy and Spain gave samples during acute or convalescent COVID-19.

Libraries were prepared by immunoSEQ multiplex PCR; TCRdb keeps only in-frame clonotypes and omits some of them. Here the sample spans about 240,000 clones, roughly 80% being singletons. This TCR came from a woman older than 75 with COVID-19, enrolled during active disease. The specimen sequenced was peripheral blood.

The CDR3 protein is CASSFETGRSSPLHF. The CDR3 DNA follows: TGTGCCAGCAGCTTCGAAACAGGGAGAAGTTCACCCCTCCACTTT. The chain joins TRBV11-2 to TRBJ1-6, with D tentatively TRBD1 (6 bases). This CDR3 is 15 amino acids long. CDR1 and CDR2 (germline): SGHAT, FQNNGV. V lost 3 bases, J lost 9 bases, and 15 bases lay in between.